This TCR beta chain originates from a study of early T cells in non-severe SARS-CoV-2 infection. Study details: Sequenced material consisted of bulk RNA (from unsorted whole blood), and chains were unpaired. The study's findings and limits: VDJdb matching, biased toward anti-spike CD8 responses, missed private and CD4 specificities.

After removal of 6 bases from V and 6 bases from J, the junction contained 15 bases not matched to a gene. The CDR3 has 16 residues. The table lists this clonotype with a few counts. Its antigen is not identified. Individual cDNA molecules received unique molecular identifiers. TCRdb analysed the 5' RACE reads with MiXCR anew, one entry per CDR3 protein. The table lists about 94,000 distinct CDR3 sequences, about 13% of them singletons. This clonotype originated in an adult who was a healthcare worker with PCR-confirmed SARS-CoV-2 infection or an uninfected control (not recorded which). This chain joins TRBV12-3 or TRBV12-4 and TRBJ2-7, with 9 nucleotides matching TRBD1. The material sequenced was whole blood. This CDR3 reads CASRSGLDRGAPEQYF. CDR3 in DNA: TGTGCCAGCAGGAGCGGGTTGGACAGGGGCGCCCCCGAGCAGTACTTC.